This passage covers 2 T cell receptor beta chains from one sample sequenced in a study of cytomegalovirus exposure and HLA in healthy donors. PCR primers comprised 60 Vbeta and 13 Jbeta primers. Profiling relied on immunoSEQ multiplex PCR, and the TCRdb table lists in-frame clones only, not all of them. The data hold about 120,000 clones, with around three quarters observed a single time. The source material was PBMCs. The receptors originated from a female donor in good health and CMV-seronegative.

This chain uses TRBV5-1 with TRBJ1-4; D is undetermined. Germline assignment: CDR1 SGHRS and CDR2 YFSETQ. The V and J ends lost 0 bases and 5 bases respectively, with 11 bases between them. This CDR3 contains 15 residues. The CDR3 here is CASSLGAAGNEKLFF. CDR3 sequence (DNA): TGCGCCAGCAGCTTGGGGGCAGCTGGGAATGAAAAACTGTTTTTT.

This clone is classed as medium-sized. V is TRBV19 and J is TRBJ1-2; no clear D. V lost 8 bases and J lost 6, with 10 bases in between. CDR3 length: 11 residues. Germline CDR1 and CDR2: LNHDA and SQIVND (reference sequence). The CDR3 coding sequence is TGTGCCAGTTCCGAAATAGATGGCTACACCTTC. Its protein is CASSEIDGYTF. Looking up the rest from reference TRBV19 and TRBJ1-2 gives the full variable domain: DGGITQSPKYLFRKEGQNVTLSCEQNLNHDAMYWYRQDPGQGLRLIYYSQIVNDFQKGDIAEGYSVSREKKESFPLTVTSAQKNPTAFYLCASSEIDGYTFGSGTRLTVV.